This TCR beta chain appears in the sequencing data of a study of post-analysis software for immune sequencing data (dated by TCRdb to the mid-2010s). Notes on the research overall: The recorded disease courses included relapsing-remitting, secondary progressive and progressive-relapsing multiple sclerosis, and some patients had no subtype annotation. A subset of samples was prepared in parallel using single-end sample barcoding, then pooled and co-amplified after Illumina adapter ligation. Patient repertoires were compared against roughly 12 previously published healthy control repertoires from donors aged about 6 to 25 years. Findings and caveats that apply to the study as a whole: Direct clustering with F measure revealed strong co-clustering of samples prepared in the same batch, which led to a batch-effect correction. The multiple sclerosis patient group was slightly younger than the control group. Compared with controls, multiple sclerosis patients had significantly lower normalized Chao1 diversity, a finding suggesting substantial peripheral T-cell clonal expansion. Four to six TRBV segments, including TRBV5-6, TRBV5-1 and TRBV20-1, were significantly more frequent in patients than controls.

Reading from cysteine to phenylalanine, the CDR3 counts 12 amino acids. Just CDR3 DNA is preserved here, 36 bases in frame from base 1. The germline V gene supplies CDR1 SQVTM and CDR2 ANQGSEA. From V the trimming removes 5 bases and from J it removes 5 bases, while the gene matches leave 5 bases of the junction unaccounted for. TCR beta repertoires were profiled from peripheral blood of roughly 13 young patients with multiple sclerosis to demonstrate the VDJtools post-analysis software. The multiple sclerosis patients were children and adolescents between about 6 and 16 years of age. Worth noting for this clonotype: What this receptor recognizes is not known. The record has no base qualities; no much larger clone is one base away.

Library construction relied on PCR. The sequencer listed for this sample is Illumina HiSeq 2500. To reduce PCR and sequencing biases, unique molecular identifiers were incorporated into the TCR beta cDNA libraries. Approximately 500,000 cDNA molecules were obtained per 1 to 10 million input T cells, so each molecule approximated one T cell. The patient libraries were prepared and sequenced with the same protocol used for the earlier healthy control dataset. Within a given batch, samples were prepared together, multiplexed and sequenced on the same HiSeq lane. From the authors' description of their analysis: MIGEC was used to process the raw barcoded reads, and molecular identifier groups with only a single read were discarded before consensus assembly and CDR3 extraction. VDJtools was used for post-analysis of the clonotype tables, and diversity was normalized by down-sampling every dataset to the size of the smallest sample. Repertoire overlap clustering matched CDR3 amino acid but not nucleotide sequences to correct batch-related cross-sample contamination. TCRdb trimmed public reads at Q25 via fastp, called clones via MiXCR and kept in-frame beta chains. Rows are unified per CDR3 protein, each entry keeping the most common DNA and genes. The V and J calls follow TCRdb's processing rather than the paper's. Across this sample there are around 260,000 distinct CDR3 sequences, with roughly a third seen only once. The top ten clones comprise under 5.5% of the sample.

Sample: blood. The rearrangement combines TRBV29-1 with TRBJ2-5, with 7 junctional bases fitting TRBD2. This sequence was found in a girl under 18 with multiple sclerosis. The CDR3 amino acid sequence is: CSVLKGGETQYF. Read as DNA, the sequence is TGCAGCGTTTTGAAGGGAGGGGAGACCCAGTACTTC.